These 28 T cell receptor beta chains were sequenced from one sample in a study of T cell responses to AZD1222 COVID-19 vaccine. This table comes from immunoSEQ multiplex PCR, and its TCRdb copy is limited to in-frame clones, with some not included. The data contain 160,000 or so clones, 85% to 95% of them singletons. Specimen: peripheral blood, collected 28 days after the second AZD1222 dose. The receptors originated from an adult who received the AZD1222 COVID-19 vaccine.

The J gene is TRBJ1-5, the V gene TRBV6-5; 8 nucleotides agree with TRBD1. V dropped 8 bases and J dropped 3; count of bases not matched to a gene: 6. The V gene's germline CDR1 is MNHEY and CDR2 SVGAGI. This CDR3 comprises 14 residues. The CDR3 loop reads CASRQGSNNQPQHF. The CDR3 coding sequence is TGTGCCAGCCGACAGGGGAGTAACAATCAGCCCCAGCATTTT.

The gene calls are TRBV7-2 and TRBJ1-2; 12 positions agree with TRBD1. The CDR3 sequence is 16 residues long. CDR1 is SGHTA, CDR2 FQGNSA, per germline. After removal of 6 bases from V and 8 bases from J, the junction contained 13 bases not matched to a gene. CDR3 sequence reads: CASSPGTGGASTGYTF. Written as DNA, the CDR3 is TGTGCCAGCAGTCCCGGGACAGGGGGCGCCAGTACGGGCTACACCTTC.

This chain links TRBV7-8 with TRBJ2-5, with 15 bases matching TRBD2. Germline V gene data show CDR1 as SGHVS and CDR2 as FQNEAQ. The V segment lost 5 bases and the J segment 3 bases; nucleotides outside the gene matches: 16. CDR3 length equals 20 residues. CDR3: CASSITTGLAGGLKEETQYF. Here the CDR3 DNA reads TGTGCCAGCAGCATTACGACCGGACTAGCGGGAGGGCTTAAAGAAGAGACCCAGTACTTC.

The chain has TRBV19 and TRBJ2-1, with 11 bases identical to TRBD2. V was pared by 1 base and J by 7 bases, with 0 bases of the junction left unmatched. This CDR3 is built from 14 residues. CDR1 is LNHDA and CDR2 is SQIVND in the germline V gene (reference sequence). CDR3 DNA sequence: TGTGCCAGTAGTATAGGACTAGCGGGGAATGAGCAGTTCTTC. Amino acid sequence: CASSIGLAGNEQFF.

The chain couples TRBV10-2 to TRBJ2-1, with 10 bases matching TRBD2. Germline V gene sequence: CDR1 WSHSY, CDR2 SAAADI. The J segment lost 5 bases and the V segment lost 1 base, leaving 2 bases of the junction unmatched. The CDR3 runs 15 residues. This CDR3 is CASSEWTSGHNEQFF. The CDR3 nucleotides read TGCGCCAGCAGTGAGTGGACTAGCGGACACAATGAGCAGTTCTTC.

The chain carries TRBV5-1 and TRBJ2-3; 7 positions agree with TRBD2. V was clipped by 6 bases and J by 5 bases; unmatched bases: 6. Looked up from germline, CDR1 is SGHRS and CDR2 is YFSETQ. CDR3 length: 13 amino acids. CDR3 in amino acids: CASTGLEGDTQYF. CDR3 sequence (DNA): TGCGCCAGCACCGGACTAGAAGGAGATACGCAGTATTTT.

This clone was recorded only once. In DNA, the CDR3 is TGTGCCAGCAGTTTAACAGGGGGTAATCAGCCCCAGCATTTT. This gives the protein CASSLTGGNQPQHF. V is TRBV28 and J is TRBJ1-5; 8 positions match TRBD1. Trimming removed 2 bases from V and 4 bases from J; junction bases left unmatched: 1. Germline assignment: CDR1 MDHEN and CDR2 SYDVKM. This CDR3 has 14 amino acids.

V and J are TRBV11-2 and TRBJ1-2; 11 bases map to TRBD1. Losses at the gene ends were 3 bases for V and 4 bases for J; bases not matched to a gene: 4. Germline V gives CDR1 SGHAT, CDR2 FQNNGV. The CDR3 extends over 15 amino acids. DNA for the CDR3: TGTGCCAGCAGCTTGGGACAGGGGGGAACCTATGGCTACACCTTC. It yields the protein CASSLGQGGTYGYTF.

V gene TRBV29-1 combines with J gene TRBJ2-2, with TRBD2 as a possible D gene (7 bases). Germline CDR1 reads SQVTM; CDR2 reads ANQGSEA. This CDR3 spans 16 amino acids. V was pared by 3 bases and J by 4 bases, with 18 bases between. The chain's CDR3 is CSVEVPRGGGTGELFF. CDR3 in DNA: TGCAGCGTTGAGGTCCCTCGAGGGGGGGGCACCGGGGAGCTGTTTTTT.

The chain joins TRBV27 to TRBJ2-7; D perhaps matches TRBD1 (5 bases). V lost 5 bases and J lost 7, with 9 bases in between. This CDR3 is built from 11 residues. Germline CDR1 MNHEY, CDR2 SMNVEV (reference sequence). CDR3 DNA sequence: TGTGCCAGCAGTATTTCAGGGGAGCAGTACTTC. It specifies CASSISGEQYF.

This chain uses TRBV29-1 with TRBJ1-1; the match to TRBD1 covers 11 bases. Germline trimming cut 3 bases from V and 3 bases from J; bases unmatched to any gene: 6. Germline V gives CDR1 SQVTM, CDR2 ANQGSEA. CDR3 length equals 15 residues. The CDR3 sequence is CSVDPGTGGDTEAFF. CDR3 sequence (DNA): TGCAGCGTTGACCCCGGGACAGGGGGAGACACTGAAGCTTTCTTT. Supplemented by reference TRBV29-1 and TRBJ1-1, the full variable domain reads SAVISQKPSRDICQRGTSLTIQCQVDSQVTMMFWYRQQPGQSLTLIATANQGSEATYESGFVIDKFPISRPNLTFSTLTVSNMSPEDSSIYLCSVDPGTGGDTEAFFGQGTRLTVV.

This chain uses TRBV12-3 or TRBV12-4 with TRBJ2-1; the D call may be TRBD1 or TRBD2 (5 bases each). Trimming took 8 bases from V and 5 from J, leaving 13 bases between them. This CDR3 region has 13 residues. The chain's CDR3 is CASARDDHNEQFF. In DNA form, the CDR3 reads TGTGCCAGCGCTAGGGACGATCACAATGAGCAGTTCTTC.

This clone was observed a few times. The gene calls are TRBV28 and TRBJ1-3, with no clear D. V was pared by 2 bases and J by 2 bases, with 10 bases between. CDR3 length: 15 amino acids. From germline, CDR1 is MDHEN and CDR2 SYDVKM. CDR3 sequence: CASSLGQDAGNTIYF. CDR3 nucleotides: TGTGCCAGCAGTTTAGGGCAGGACGCTGGAAACACCATATATTTT.

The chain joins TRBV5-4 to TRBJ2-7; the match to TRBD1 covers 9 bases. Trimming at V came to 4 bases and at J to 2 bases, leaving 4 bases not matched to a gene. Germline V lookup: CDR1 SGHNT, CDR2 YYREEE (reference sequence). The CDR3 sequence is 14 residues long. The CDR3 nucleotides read TGTGCCAGCAGCGAGGACAGGGGTCCCTACGAGCAGTACTTC. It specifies CASSEDRGPYEQYF.

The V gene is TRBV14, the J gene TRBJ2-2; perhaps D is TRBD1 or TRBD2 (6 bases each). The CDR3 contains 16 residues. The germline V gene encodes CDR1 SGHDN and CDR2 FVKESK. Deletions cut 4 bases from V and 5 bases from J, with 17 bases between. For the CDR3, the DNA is TGTGCCAGCAGCCCCCTGGGGGGCCGGGAAACCGGGGAGCTGTTTTTT. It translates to CASSPLGGRETGELFF.

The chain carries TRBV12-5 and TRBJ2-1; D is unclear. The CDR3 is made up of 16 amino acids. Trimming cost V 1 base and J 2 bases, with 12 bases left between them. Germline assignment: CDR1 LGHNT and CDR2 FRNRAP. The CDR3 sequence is CASGLDGPSTYNEQFF. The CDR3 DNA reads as TGTGCTAGTGGTTTGGACGGCCCCAGCACCTACAATGAGCAGTTCTTC.

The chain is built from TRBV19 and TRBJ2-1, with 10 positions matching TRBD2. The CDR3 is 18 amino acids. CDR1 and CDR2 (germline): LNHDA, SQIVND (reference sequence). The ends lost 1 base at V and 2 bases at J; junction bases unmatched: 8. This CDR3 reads CASSIGQAGGRTYNEQFF. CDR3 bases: TGTGCCAGTAGTATAGGCCAAGCGGGAGGGAGAACCTACAATGAGCAGTTCTTC.

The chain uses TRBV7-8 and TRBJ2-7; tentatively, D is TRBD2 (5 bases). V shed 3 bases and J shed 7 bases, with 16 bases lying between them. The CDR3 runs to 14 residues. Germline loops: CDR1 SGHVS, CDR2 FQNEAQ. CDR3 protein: CASSFKQTTGEQYF. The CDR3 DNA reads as TGTGCCAGCAGCTTTAAACAGACCACGGGGGAGCAGTACTTC.

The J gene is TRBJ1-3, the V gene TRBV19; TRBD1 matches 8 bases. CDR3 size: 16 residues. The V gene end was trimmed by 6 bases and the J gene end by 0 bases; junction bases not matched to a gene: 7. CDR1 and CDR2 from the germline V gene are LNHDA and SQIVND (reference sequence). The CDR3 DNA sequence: TGTGCCAGTAGAACCAGGGGGCTGTACTCTGGAAACACCATATATTTT. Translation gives CASRTRGLYSGNTIYF. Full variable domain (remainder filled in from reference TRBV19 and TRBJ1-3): DGGITQSPKYLFRKEGQNVTLSCEQNLNHDAMYWYRQDPGQGLRLIYYSQIVNDFQKGDIAEGYSVSREKKESFPLTVTSAQKNPTAFYLCASRTRGLYSGNTIYFGEGSWLTVV.

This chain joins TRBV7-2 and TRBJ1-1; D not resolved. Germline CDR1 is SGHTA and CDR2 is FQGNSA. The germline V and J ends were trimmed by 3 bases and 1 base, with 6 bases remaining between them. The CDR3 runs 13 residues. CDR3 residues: CASSLTTNTEAFF. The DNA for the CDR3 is TGTGCCAGCAGCTTGACCACGAACACTGAAGCTTTCTTT.

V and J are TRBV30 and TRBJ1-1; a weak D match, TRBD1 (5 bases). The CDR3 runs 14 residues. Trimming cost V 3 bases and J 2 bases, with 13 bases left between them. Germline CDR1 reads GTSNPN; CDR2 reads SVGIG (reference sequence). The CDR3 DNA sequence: TGTGCCTGGAGGGGGGGACTTTCAAACACTGAAGCTTTCTTT. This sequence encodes CAWRGGLSNTEAFF.

DNA for the CDR3: TGTGCCAGCAGTGCGCAACTAGCGGGCCTACAAGAGACCCAGTACTTC. It codes for CASSAQLAGLQETQYF. V gene TRBV6-6 combines with J gene TRBJ2-5; TRBD2 matches at 9 bases. Germline V lookup: CDR1 MNHNY, CDR2 SVGAGI (reference sequence). Trimming took 5 bases from V and 2 from J; bases not matched to a gene: 9. The CDR3 is 16 amino acids.

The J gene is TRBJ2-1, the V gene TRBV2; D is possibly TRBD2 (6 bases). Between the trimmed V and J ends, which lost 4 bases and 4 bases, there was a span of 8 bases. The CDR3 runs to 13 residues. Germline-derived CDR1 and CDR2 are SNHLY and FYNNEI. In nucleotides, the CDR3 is TGTGCCAGCAGTGGACTAGAATACAATGAGCAGTTCTTC. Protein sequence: CASSGLEYNEQFF.

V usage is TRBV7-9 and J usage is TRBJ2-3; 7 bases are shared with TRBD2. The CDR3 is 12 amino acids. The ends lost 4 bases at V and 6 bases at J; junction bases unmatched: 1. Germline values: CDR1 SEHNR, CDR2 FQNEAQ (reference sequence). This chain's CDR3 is CASSSSGDTQYF. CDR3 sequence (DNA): TGTGCCAGCAGCTCTAGCGGCGATACGCAGTATTTT.

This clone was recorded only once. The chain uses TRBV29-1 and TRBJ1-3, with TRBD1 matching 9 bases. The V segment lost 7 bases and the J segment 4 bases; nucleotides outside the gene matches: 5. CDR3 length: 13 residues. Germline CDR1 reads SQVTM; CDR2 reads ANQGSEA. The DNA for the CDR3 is TGCAGCGGACAGGGGGTGTGGGGAAACACCATATATTTT. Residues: CSGQGVWGNTIYF.

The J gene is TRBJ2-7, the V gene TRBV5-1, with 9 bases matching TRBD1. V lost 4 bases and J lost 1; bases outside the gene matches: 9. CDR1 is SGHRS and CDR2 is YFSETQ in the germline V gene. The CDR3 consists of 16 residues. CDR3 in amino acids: CASSMVGTGLSYEQYF. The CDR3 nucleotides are TGCGCCAGCAGCATGGTTGGGACAGGGCTATCCTACGAGCAGTACTTC.

The CDR3 DNA sequence: TGTGCCAGCAGTGAAAGACAGGCCGGCCCACCCTACGAGCAGTACTTC. It codes for CASSERQAGPPYEQYF. The chain combines TRBV2 with TRBJ2-7; a possible D gene is TRBD1 (6 bases). The germline gives CDR1 SNHLY, CDR2 FYNNEI. V lost 2 bases and J 2 bases, leaving 16 bases between the germline ends. The CDR3 has 16 residues.

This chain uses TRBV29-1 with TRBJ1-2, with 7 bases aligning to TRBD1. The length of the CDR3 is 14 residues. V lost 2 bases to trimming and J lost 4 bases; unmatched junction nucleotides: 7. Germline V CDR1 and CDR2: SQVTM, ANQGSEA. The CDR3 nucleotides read TGCAGCGTTGAACGGCAGACAGGGATCTATGGCTACACCTTC. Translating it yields CSVERQTGIYGYTF.